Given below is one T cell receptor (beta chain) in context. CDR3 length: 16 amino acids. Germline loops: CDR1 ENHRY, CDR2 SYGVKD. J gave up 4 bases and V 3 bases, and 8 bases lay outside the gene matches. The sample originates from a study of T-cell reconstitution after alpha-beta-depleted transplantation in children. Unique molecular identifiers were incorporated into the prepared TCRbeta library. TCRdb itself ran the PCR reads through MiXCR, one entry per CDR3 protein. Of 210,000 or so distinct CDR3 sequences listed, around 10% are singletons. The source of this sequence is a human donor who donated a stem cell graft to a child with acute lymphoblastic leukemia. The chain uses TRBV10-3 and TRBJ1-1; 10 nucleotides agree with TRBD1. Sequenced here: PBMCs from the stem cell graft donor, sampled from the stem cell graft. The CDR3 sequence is CAISDFYGQGGTEAFF. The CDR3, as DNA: TGTGCCATCAGTGATTTCTATGGACAGGGGGGCACTGAAGCTTTCTTT.